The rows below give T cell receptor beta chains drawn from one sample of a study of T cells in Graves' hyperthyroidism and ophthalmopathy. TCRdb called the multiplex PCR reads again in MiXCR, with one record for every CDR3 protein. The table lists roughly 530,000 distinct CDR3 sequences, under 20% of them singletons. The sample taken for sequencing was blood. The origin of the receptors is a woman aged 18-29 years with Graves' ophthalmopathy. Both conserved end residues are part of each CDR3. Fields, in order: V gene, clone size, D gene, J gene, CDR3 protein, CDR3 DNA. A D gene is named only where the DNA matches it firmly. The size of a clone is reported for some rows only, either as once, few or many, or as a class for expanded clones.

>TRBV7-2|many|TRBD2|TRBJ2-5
CASSLAAGVQGTQYF
TGTGCCAGCAGCTTAGCAGCGGGGGTTCAAGGGACCCAGTACTTC
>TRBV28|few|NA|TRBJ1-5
CASSPRLVSNQPQHF
TGTGCCAGCAGTCCCCGTTTGGTGAGCAATCAGCCCCAGCATTTT
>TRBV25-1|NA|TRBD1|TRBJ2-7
CASSPGTANSRSSYEQYF
TGTGCCAGCAGTCCAGGGACAGCTAATTCTCGTAGCTCCTACGAGCAGTACTTC
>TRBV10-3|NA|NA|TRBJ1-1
CAIGLYTEAFF
TGTGCCATCGGCCTGTACACTGAAGCTTTCTTT
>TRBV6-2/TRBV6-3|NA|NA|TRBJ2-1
CASRTAGWTIGIQFF
TGTGCCAGCAGGACAGCGGGTTGGACCATTGGTATTCAGTTCTTC
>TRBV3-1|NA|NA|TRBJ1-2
CASSQETRGNYGYTF
TGTGCCAGCAGCCAAGAGACGAGAGGTAACTATGGCTACACCTTC
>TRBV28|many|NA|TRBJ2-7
CASRDKGRLSYEQYF
TGTGCCAGCAGAGATAAGGGACGGCTCTCCTACGAGCAGTACTTC
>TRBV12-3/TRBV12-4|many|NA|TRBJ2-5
CASSLFQETQYF
TGTGCCAGCAGTTTATTCCAAGAGACCCAGTACTTC
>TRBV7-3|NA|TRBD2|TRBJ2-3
CASSTGTSGGTDTQYF
TGTGCCAGCAGCACTGGGACTAGCGGGGGCACAGATACGCAGTATTTT
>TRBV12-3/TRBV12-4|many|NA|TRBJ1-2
CASSSPAVLRDGAEGYTF
TGTGCCAGCAGTTCACCTGCCGTACTCAGGGATGGGGCTGAGGGCTACACCTTC
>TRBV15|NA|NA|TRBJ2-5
CATSREKGYQETQYF
TGTGCCACCAGCAGAGAGAAAGGGTACCAAGAGACCCAGTACTTC
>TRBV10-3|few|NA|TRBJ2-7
CAISEERRYEQYF
TGTGCCATCAGTGAGGAACGCCGCTACGAGCAGTACTTC
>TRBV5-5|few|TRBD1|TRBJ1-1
CASSLATGGEAFF
TGTGCCAGCAGCTTGGCAACAGGGGGAGAAGCTTTCTTT
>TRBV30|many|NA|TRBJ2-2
CAWSELGGNTGELFF
TGTGCCTGGAGTGAACTCGGAGGGAACACCGGGGAGCTGTTTTTT
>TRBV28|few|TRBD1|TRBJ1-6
CASSSVDRGLSPLHF
TGTGCCAGCAGTTCAGTGGACAGGGGATTATCACCCCTCCACTTT
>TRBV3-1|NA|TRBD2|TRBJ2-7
CASSPFGTSGSDEQYF
TGTGCCAGCAGCCCCTTCGGGACTAGCGGGAGTGACGAGCAGTACTTC
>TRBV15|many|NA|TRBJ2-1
CATSRDLVGEQFF
TGTGCCACCAGCAGAGATCTCGTCGGGGAGCAGTTCTTC
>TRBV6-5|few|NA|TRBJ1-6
CASSYSSRDDSPLHF
TGTGCCAGCAGTTACTCGAGCAGGGATGATTCACCCCTCCACTTT
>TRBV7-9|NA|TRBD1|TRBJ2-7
CASSFGTGNTYEQYF
TGTGCCAGCAGTTTCGGGACAGGGAATACCTACGAGCAGTACTTC
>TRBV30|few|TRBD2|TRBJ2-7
CAWSVTSGDYEQYF
TGTGCCTGGAGTGTAACTAGCGGGGACTACGAGCAGTACTTC
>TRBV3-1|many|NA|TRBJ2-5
CASSQDGTSTETQYF
TGTGCCAGCAGCCAAGACGGGACATCCACAGAGACCCAGTACTTC
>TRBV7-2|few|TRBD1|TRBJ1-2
CASSSRDRGSYGYTF
TGTGCCAGCAGCTCCCGGGACAGGGGTTCGTATGGCTACACCTTC
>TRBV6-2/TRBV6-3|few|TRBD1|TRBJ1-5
CASRTGSQPQHF
TGTGCCAGTCGGACAGGGAGTCAGCCCCAGCATTTT
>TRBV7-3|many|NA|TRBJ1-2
CASSHGQTGRGGGYTF
TGTGCCAGCAGCCACGGACAGACTGGTCGGGGGGGAGGCTACACCTTC
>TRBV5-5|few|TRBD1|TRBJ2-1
CASSPRTGNSYNEQFF
TGTGCCAGCAGCCCACGGACAGGGAACTCCTACAATGAGCAGTTCTTC
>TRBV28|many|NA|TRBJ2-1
CASSPRSSEQFF
TGTGCCAGCAGCCCGAGGTCCTCTGAGCAGTTCTTC
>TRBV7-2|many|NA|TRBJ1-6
CASSLVPGGVYNSPLHF
TGTGCCAGCAGCTTAGTTCCGGGGGGTGTCTATAATTCACCCCTCCACTTT
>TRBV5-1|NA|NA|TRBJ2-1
CASSLEVSGYNEQFF
TGCGCCAGCAGCTTGGAGGTTAGCGGCTACAATGAGCAGTTCTTC
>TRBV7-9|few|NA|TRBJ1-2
CASSLGSQGTTNGYTF
TGTGCCAGCAGCTTAGGGTCACAGGGTACGACTAATGGCTACACCTTC
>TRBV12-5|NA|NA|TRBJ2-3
CAIGSGLGYTDTQYF
TGTGCTATTGGTTCCGGACTGGGATACACAGATACGCAGTATTTT
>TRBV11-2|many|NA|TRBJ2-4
CASSFESGKGAKNIQYF
TGTGCCAGCAGCTTTGAGTCGGGAAAGGGGGCCAAAAACATTCAGTACTTC
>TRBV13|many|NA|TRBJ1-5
CASSSGNSNQPQHF
TGTGCCAGCAGCTCAGGGAATAGCAATCAGCCCCAGCATTTT
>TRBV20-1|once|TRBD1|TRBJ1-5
CSAIQGRYSNQPQHF
TGCAGTGCTATACAGGGGAGATATAGCAATCAGCCCCAGCATTTT
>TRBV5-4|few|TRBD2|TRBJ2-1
CASSFLAGRVNEQFF
TGTGCCAGCAGCTTCCTAGCGGGGCGTGTTAATGAGCAGTTCTTC
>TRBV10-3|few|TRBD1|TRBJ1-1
CAISETGGNTEAFF
TGTGCCATCTCCGAGACAGGGGGAAACACTGAAGCTTTCTTT
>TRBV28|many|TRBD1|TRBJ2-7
CASRQQGASSYEQYF
TGTGCCAGCAGGCAACAGGGGGCCAGCTCCTACGAGCAGTACTTC
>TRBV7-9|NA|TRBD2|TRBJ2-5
CASSRTTSGQETQYF
TGTGCCAGCAGCCGAACGACTAGCGGGCAAGAGACCCAGTACTTC
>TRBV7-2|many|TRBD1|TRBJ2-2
CASSLATGLMAGELFF
TGTGCCAGCAGCTTAGCGACAGGGCTGATGGCCGGGGAGCTGTTTTTT
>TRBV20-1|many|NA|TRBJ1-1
CSAKHLSAEAFF
TGCAGTGCGAAACATTTAAGCGCTGAAGCTTTCTTT
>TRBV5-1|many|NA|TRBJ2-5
CASSLIRGQETQYF
TGCGCCAGCAGCTTGATTCGCGGGCAAGAGACCCAGTACTTC
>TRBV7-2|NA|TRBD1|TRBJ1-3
CASRDRGIGYGNTIYF
TGTGCCAGCCGGGACAGGGGTATTGGTTACGGAAACACCATATATTTT
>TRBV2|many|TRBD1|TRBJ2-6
CASRGQVASGANVLTF
TGTGCCAGCAGAGGACAGGTTGCCTCTGGGGCCAACGTCCTGACTTTC
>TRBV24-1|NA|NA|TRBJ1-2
CATSDHHGGYGYTF
TGTGCCACCAGTGACCACCACGGGGGCTATGGCTACACCTTC
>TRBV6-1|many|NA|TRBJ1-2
CASSEEGSPGNYGYTF
TGTGCCAGCAGTGAAGAAGGGTCTCCGGGAAACTATGGCTACACCTTC
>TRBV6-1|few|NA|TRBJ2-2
CASSSDYTGGELFF
TGTGCCAGCAGCTCTGACTACACCGGCGGGGAGCTGTTTTTT
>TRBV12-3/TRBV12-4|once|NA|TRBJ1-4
CASSVPGRTNEKLFF
TGTGCCAGCAGTGTACCGGGACGTACTAATGAAAAACTGTTTTTT
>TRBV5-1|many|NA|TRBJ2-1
CASSLGTDYNEQFF
TGCGCCAGCAGCTTGGGGACAGACTACAATGAGCAGTTCTTC